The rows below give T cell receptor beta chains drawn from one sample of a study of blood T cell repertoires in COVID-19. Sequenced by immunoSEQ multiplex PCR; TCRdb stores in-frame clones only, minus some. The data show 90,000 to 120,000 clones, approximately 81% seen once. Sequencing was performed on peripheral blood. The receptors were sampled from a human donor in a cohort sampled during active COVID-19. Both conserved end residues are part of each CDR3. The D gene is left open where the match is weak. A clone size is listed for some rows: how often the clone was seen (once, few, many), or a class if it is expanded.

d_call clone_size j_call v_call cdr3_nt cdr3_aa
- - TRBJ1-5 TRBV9 TGTGCCAGCAGCGTAGGCGGTGCTAGCAATCAGCCCCAGCATTTT CASSVGGASNQPQHF
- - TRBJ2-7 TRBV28 TGTGCCAGCAGTTTGCTGAATCCAAGGGGCGAGCAGTACTTC CASSLLNPRGEQYF
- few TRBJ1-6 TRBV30 TGTGCCTGGAGTCCGGGACTAGTTGACTCACCCCTCCACTTT CAWSPGLVDSPLHF
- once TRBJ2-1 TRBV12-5 TGTGCTAGTGGTTCAGGGTCCCTCTCCTACAATGAGCAGTTCTTC CASGSGSLSYNEQFF
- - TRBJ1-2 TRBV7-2 TGTGCCAGCAGCTTAGTTCGGGACTGGCATGGCTACACCTTC CASSLVRDWHGYTF
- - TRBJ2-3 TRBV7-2 TGTGCCAGCAGTTCCCACACAGATACGCAGTATTTT CASSSHTDTQYF
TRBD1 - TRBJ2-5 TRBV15 TGTGCCACCAACTTCGGGACAGCAGAGACCCAGTACTTC CATNFGTAETQYF
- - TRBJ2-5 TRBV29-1 TGCAGCGTTGAAGATCGGCGCGGGTTGGAGACCCAGTACTTC CSVEDRRGLETQYF
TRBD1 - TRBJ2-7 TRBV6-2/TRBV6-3 TGTGCCAGCAGCTCCCTAGGAGGCAGGGGGAGTGGGCAGTACTTC CASSSLGGRGSGQYF
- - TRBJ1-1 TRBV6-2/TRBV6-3 TGTGCCAGCAGTTATAGGCCCCTTGGGCAGATGAACACTGAAGCTTTCTTT CASSYRPLGQMNTEAFF
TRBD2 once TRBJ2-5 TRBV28 TGTGCCAGCAGTCCCCTAGCGGGAGTGCGGGAGACCCAGTACTTC CASSPLAGVRETQYF
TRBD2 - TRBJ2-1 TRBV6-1 TGTGCCAGCAGGGAAAAGCGGGAGGGCTTATACAATGAGCAGTTCTTC CASREKREGLYNEQFF
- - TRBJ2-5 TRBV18 TGTGCCAGCTCACCTCAGGGGCTTGCTGAAGAGACCCAGTACTTC CASSPQGLAEETQYF
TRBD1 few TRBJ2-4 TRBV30 TGTGCCTGGGGCGGACAGGGAAACATTCAGTACTTC CAWGGQGNIQYF
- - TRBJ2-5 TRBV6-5 TGTGCCAGCAGTCGCTGGCCGGGTCCCCAAGAGACCCAGTACTTC CASSRWPGPQETQYF
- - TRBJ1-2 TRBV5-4 TGTGCCAGCAGAACGTACGGGGCTAACTATGGCTACACCTTC CASRTYGANYGYTF
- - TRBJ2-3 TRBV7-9 TGTGCCAGCAGCTCTGTTCCGGGAACAGGCACAGATACGCAGTATTTT CASSSVPGTGTDTQYF
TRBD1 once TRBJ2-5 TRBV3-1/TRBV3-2 TGTGCCAGCAGCCAAGGCGGACAGGGTGGCCTCCAAGAGACCCAGTACTTC CASSQGGQGGLQETQYF
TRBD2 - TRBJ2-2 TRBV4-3 TGCGCCAGCAGCCAAGCTCGGGGGGGAACCGGGGAGCTGTTTTTT CASSQARGGTGELFF
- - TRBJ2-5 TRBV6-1 TGTGCCAGCAGTGAAGGGAGGGAACGGTACTTC CASSEGRERYF
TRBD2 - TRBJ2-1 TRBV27 TGTGCCAGCAGTTTATACCCACCAGGACTAGCGGGAGGGGGTTACAATGAGCAGTTCTTC CASSLYPPGLAGGGYNEQFF
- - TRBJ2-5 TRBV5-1 TGCGCCAGCAGCTTGAGTCTAGGCGGGATACGTGAGACCCAGTACTTC CASSLSLGGIRETQYF
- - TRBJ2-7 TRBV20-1 TGCAGTGTCGCTGAGGGCTACGAGCAGTACTTC CSVAEGYEQYF
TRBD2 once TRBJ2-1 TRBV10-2 TGCGCCAGCAGTGAGAACCGCGTTAGCGGGAGTTTCGATGAGCAGTTCTTC CASSENRVSGSFDEQFF
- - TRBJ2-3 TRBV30 TGTGCCTGGAGTGCGGGACTCCCAAGCACAGATACGCAGTATTTT CAWSAGLPSTDTQYF
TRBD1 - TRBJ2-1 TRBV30 TGTGCCTGGAGCACAGGGGGTCCCTACAATGAGCAGTTCTTC CAWSTGGPYNEQFF
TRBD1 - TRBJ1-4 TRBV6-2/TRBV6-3 TGTGCCAGCAGTTACTCGACAGGGGCCCGCGGTGAAAAACTGTTTTTT CASSYSTGARGEKLFF
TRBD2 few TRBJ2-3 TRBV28 TGTGCCAGCAGTTCCTTCTACAGACTAGCGGGAGGGGAGACAGATACGCAGTATTTT CASSSFYRLAGGETDTQYF
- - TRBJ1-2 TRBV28 TGTGCCAGCAGTTCTCGGAGCAAGCCTGGTGACTATGGCTACACCTTC CASSSRSKPGDYGYTF
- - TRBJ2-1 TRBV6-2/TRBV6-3 TGTGCCAGCAGTTACTCGGGTAGCCTTCTCTTGAATGAGCAGTTCTTC CASSYSGSLLLNEQFF
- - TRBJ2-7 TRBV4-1 TGCGCCAGCAGCGAATCCGGGACAACCAGATACGAGCAGTACTTC CASSESGTTRYEQYF
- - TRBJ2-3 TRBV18 TGTGCCAGCTCACCTTCCAGGGATACGCAGTATTTT CASSPSRDTQYF
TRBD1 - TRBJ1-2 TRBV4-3 TGCGCCAGCAGCCAAGAAGGGGGGACAGGGGGCCGGATTGGATATGGCTACACCTTC CASSQEGGTGGRIGYGYTF
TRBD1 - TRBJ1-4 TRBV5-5 TGTGCCAGCAGCCCAACCACAGGGGCATTCTTAACTAATGAAAAACTGTTTTTT CASSPTTGAFLTNEKLFF
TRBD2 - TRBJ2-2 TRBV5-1 TGCGCCAGCAGCGGACTAGCGGGAGTTTCCGGGGAGCTGTTTTTT CASSGLAGVSGELFF
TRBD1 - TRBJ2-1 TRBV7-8 TGTGCCAGCAGCATTAGGACAGGGCCCAACAATGAGCAGTTCTTC CASSIRTGPNNEQFF
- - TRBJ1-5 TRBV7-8 TGTGCCAGCAGCTTAGCGAACAGGGAAGTCTATCAGCCCCAGCATTTT CASSLANREVYQPQHF
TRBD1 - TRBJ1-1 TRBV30 TGTGCCTGGGATTCGGGACAGGGGGCGGGTGAAGCTTTCTTT CAWDSGQGAGEAFF
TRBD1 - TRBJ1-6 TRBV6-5 TGTGCCAGCAGTTACGGGACAGGACTTAATTCACCCCTCCACTTT CASSYGTGLNSPLHF
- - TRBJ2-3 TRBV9 TGTGCCAGCAGCGTAGAGTCGGGCACAGATACGCAGTATTTT CASSVESGTDTQYF
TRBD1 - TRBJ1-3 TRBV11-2 TGTGCCAGCAGCTTGCGGGGACAGAGCTCTGGAAACACCATATATTTT CASSLRGQSSGNTIYF
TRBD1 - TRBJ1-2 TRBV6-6 TGTGCCAGCAGCAACGACAGGGTGGCTGGCTACACCTTC CASSNDRVAGYTF
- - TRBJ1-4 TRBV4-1 TGCGCCAGCAGCCAAGACCTTAGAGAAAAACTGTTTTTT CASSQDLREKLFF
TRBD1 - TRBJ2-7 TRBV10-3 TGTGCCATCAGACTACAGGGGGACGCCAACGAGCAGTACTTC CAIRLQGDANEQYF
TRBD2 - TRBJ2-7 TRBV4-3 TGCGCCAGCAGCCAAGATCTAGCGGGAGGGCCTACGGACGAGCAGTACTTC CASSQDLAGGPTDEQYF
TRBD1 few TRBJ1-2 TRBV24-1 TGTGCCACCATCACGGGACAGGACTATGGCTACACCTTC CATITGQDYGYTF
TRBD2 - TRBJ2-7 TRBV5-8 TGTGCCAGCAGCTTGGAACTAGCGGCCTACGAGCAGTACTTC CASSLELAAYEQYF
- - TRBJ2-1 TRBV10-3 TGTGCCATCAGTGACCCCAGGGGGGAGTTGGTTGAGCAGTTCTTC CAISDPRGELVEQFF
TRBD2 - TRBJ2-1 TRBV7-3 TGTGCCAGCAGCTTAAATCCGGGACTAGCGGACCACGAGCAGTTCTTC CASSLNPGLADHEQFF
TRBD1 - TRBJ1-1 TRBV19 TGTGCCAGTAGCCTACAGGGGGTTGGCACTGAAGCTTTCTTT CASSLQGVGTEAFF
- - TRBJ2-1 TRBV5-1 TGCGCCAGCAGCTCTCCAGACTACAATGAGCAGTTCTTC CASSSPDYNEQFF
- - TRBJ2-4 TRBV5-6 TGTGCCAGCAGCTTGGTCGGGGTGGCGGCCAAAAACATTCAGTACTTC CASSLVGVAAKNIQYF
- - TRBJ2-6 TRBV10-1 TGCGCCAGCAGTGCCGTCCCTGGGGCCAACGTCCTGACTTTC CASSAVPGANVLTF
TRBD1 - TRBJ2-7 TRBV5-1 TGCGCCAGCAGCTTGGTCCCGGGACAGACCTACGAGCAGTACTTC CASSLVPGQTYEQYF
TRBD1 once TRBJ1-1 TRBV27 TGTGCCAGCAGACCGACAGGGGACAACACTGAAGCTTTCTTT CASRPTGDNTEAFF
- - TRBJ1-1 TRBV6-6 TGTGCCACCCTCCGCGGGGGTTTGAACACTGAAGCTTTCTTT CATLRGGLNTEAFF